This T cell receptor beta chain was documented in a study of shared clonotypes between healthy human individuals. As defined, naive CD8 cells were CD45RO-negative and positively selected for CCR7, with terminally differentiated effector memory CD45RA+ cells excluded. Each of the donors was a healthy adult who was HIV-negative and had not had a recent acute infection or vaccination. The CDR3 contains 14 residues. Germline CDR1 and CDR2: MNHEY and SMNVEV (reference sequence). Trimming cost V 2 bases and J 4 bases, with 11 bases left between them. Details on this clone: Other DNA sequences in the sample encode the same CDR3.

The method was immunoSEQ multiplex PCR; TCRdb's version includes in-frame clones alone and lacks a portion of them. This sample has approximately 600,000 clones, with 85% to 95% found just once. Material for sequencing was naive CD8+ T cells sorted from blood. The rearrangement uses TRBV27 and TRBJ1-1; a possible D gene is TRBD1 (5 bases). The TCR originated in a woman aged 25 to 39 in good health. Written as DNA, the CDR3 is TGTGCCAGCAGTTTAAGGTCGGGGGGCACTGAAGCTTTCTTT. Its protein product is CASSLRSGGTEAFF.